One and the same sample provided the 31 T cell receptor beta chains below, sequenced in a study of neurological immune-mediated disorders. TCRdb used MiXCR to reprocess the 5' RACE reads, holding one entry per CDR3 protein. The data show tens of thousands of distinct CDR3 sequences, 3% to 4% seen once. The source material was PBMCs. Receptor source: a woman in her 50s with multiple sclerosis.

There are many counts of this clonotype. V usage is TRBV28 and J usage is TRBJ2-3; D is possibly TRBD1 (5 bases). CDR3 length: 13 amino acids. V shed 3 bases and J shed 7 bases, with 11 bases lying between them. Germline V gene data show CDR1 as MDHEN and CDR2 as SYDVKM. CDR3 DNA sequence: TGTGCCAGCAGTTTTTCAGGGTCCCATACGCAGTATTTT. Its translation: CASSFSGSHTQYF.

This clonotype was detected many times. The chain uses TRBV5-1 and TRBJ2-3; D remains ambiguous. The V gene's germline CDR1 is SGHRS and CDR2 YFSETQ. The CDR3 contains 18 residues. V was cut by 0 bases and J by 0 bases, with 17 bases left in between. The chain's CDR3 is CASSLDPASVISTDTQYF. The CDR3 nucleotides are TGCGCCAGCAGCTTGGACCCAGCTTCGGTGATTAGCACAGATACGCAGTATTTT.

This clonotype has at least ten counts. This sequence joins TRBV7-9 and TRBJ1-2; D is perhaps TRBD1 (5 bases). CDR1 SEHNR and CDR2 FQNEAQ come from the germline V gene (reference sequence). This CDR3 region has 12 residues. The ends were cut back, 10 bases at V and 7 bases at J, with 16 bases in the middle. The CDR3 DNA reads TGTGCCATCCAGGGAAGTGTGAGTGGCTACACCTTC. Translated, it gives CAIQGSVSGYTF.

This clonotype was picked up many times. V is TRBV7-6 and J is TRBJ2-7; 7 bases agree with TRBD1. Germline CDR1 and CDR2: SGHVS and FNYEAQ. The CDR3 is 14 residues long. With 6 bases clipped from V and 2 bases from J, the junction kept 7 bases outside the gene matches. The CDR3 region is CASRPGTATYEQYF. Written as DNA, the CDR3 is TGTGCCAGCAGACCTGGGACAGCCACCTACGAGCAGTACTTC. Using reference TRBV7-6 and TRBJ2-7 for the parts outside the CDR3, the full variable domain is GAGVSQSPRYKVTKRGQDVALRCDPISGHVSLYWYRQALGQGPEFLTYFNYEAQQDKSGLPNDRFSAERPEGSISTLTIQRTEQRDSAMYRCASRPGTATYEQYFGPGTRLTVT.

Ten or more counts support this clonotype. The chain carries TRBV9 and TRBJ2-3, with 8 bases lining up with TRBD2. The length of the CDR3 is 16 residues. Per the germline V gene, CDR1 is SGDLS and CDR2 is YYNGEE. J gave up 3 bases and V 4 bases, and 10 bases lay outside the gene matches. CDR3 amino acids: CASSPAGLAGTDTQYF. The CDR3 DNA reads TGTGCCAGCAGCCCAGCAGGACTAGCAGGGACAGATACGCAGTATTTT.

This clonotype has ten or more counts. The chain recombines TRBV7-9 with TRBJ2-1, with D perhaps TRBD1 (5 bases). CDR1 and CDR2 from the germline V gene are SEHNR and FQNEAQ (reference sequence). Trimming shortened V by 5 bases and J by 10 bases, and 12 bases separated the two germline ends. The CDR3 covers 12 residues. The CDR3 is CASSGRELEQFF. DNA for the CDR3: TGTGCCAGCAGCGGCAGGGAATTGGAGCAGTTCTTC.

This clonotype occurred many times. The chain joins TRBV5-6 to TRBJ2-3; possible D gene TRBD2, 6 bases. CDR1 and CDR2 from the germline V gene are SGHDT and YYEEEE. The CDR3 loop spans 15 amino acids. V was shortened by 4 bases and J by 4 bases, with 16 bases between the two germline ends. Here the CDR3 reads CASSLWGESPDTQYF. CDR3 DNA sequence: TGTGCCAGCAGCCTCTGGGGGGAGTCCCCAGATACGCAGTATTTT.

At least ten counts were recorded for this clonotype. The rearrangement links TRBV6-6 to TRBJ1-6; tentative D call: TRBD1 (6 bases). The V gene's germline CDR1 is MNHNY and CDR2 SVGAGI (reference sequence). The ends were cut back, 6 bases at V and 0 bases at J, with 12 bases in the middle. The CDR3 has 16 amino acids. CDR3 in DNA: TGTGCCAGCAGGAGTGGGGGCGACTCCTATAATTCACCCCTCCACTTT. Residues: CASRSGGDSYNSPLHF.

At least ten counts were recorded for this clonotype. The genes are TRBV7-2 and TRBJ2-5, with 11 bases fitting TRBD2. V lost 4 bases and J lost 0; bases outside the gene matches: 4. This CDR3 comprises 16 residues. The germline CDR1 and CDR2 sequences are SGHTA and FQGNSA. CDR3 amino acids: CASSSSSGGYQETQYF. The CDR3 nucleotides are TGTGCCAGCAGCTCCTCTAGCGGGGGGTACCAAGAGACCCAGTACTTC.

A remark on this clonotype: This may come from a read error, since a much larger clone is one base off. The chain links TRBV4-3 to TRBJ2-1, with 8 positions matching TRBD1. The germline gives CDR1 LGHNA, CDR2 YSLEER. The CDR3 spans 15 residues. The CDR3 coding sequence is TGCGCCAACAGCCAAGACAGGGGTTCCTACAATGAGCAGTTCTTC. Translated: CANSQDRGSYNEQFF.

This clonotype was seen ten or more times. The CDR3 loop reads CASSPSGGGTDTQYF. CDR3 in DNA: TGTGCCAGCAGTCCATCCGGGGGCGGCACAGATACGCAGTATTTT. The chain has TRBV6-6 and TRBJ2-3, with D perhaps matching TRBD1 or TRBD2 (6 bases each). V was pared by 5 bases and J by 1 base, with 13 bases between. The CDR3 is made up of 15 amino acids. The germline gives CDR1 MNHNY, CDR2 SVGAGI (reference sequence).

At least ten counts were recorded for this clonotype. This rearrangement joins TRBV20-1 to TRBJ2-1; TRBD2 agrees at 9 bases. The CDR3 runs to 13 residues. Germline V gives CDR1 DFQATT, CDR2 SNEGSKA (reference sequence). The CDR3 sequence: CVAGAPFGNEQFF. CDR3 DNA sequence: TGCGTAGCGGGGGCCCCCTTTGGCAATGAGCAGTTCTTC.

This clonotype was recorded many times. The chain employs TRBV20-1 and TRBJ1-2, with 7 bases identical to TRBD1. The V segment lost 6 bases and the J segment 6 bases; nucleotides outside the gene matches: 10. Germline V gene lookup returns CDR1 DFQATT and CDR2 SNEGSKA (reference sequence). This CDR3 comprises 13 residues. In nucleotides, the CDR3 is TGCAGTGCAAACCTACAGGGGTCGGATGGCTACACCTTC. The encoded protein is CSANLQGSDGYTF.

The rearrangement joins TRBV5-6 to TRBJ2-7, with a possible D match to TRBD2 (7 bases). The V end lost 4 bases, the J end lost 7 bases, and 24 bases lay between the germline ends. Germline V gene lookup returns CDR1 SGHDT and CDR2 YYEEEE. There are 16 residues in the CDR3. This CDR3 is CASSPKGGGYLREQYF. The DNA of the CDR3 is TGTGCCAGCAGCCCCAAAGGCGGGGGCTACTTAAGGGAGCAGTACTTC.

This clonotype was recorded many times. This chain links TRBV11-3 with TRBJ2-1; the D is unclear. CDR1 and CDR2 (germline): SGHNT, YENEEA. CDR3 length: 15 amino acids. V dropped 5 bases and J dropped 4 bases, with 15 bases sitting between them. CDR3 nucleotides: TGTGCCAGCAGCCCCTCCGGTCGGCGTTACAATGAGCAGTTCTTC. This translates into CASSPSGRRYNEQFF.

This clonotype was seen at least ten times. CDR3 sequence: CASSLAGPNNSPLHF. The CDR3 DNA reads as TGTGCCAGCAGCTTGGCAGGGCCTAACAATTCACCCCTCCACTTT. The rearrangement uses TRBV5-6 and TRBJ1-6, with a possible D match to TRBD1 (5 bases). Germline CDR1 SGHDT, CDR2 YYEEEE. The length of the CDR3 is 15 residues. Trimming removed 0 bases from V and 7 bases from J, with 11 bases in between.

This chain joins TRBV12-3 or TRBV12-4 and TRBJ2-2, with 7 bases aligning to TRBD2. J gave up 5 bases and V 2 bases, and 5 bases lay outside the gene matches. This CDR3 comprises 15 residues. DNA for the CDR3: TGTGCCAGCAGTTTATCGGGGGGACGTACCGGGGAGCTGTTTTTT. It encodes CASSLSGGRTGELFF.

This clonotype was recorded many times. V usage is TRBV9 and J usage is TRBJ1-2; D is uncertain. The CDR3 is 13 amino acids. The germline V gene encodes CDR1 SGDLS and CDR2 YYNGEE. Deletions cut 4 bases from V and 4 bases from J, with 11 bases between. The CDR3 sequence: CASSSRERYGYTF. In nucleotides, the CDR3 is TGTGCCAGCAGCAGCCGGGAACGCTATGGCTACACCTTC.

Ten or more counts support this clonotype. The CDR3 here is CASSLGDRVYEQYF. The CDR3 coding sequence is TGCGCCAGCAGCTTGGGGGACAGGGTCTACGAGCAGTACTTC. V usage is TRBV5-1 and J usage is TRBJ2-7; 9 bases fit TRBD1. V trimming: 0 bases; J trimming: 3 bases; junction bases outside the gene matches: 1. CDR1 and CDR2 from the germline V gene are SGHRS and YFSETQ. The CDR3 extends over 14 amino acids.

This clonotype was recorded at least ten times. This chain uses TRBV14 with TRBJ2-1; D possibly matches TRBD1 or TRBD2 (6 bases each). The CDR3 length is 15 residues. Germline loops: CDR1 SGHDN, CDR2 FVKESK. Trimming stripped 7 bases from V and 3 bases from J, with 16 bases between. This CDR3 is CASTGGRVGYNEQFF. The DNA of the CDR3 is TGTGCCAGCACCGGGGGCAGGGTGGGCTACAATGAGCAGTTCTTC.

This clonotype was observed many times. CDR3 DNA: TGTGCCACCAGCAGAGATCGGGGCTCTAACTATGGCTACACCTTC. This codes for CATSRDRGSNYGYTF. The V call is TRBV15, the J call TRBJ1-2; weak D call: TRBD1 (5 bases). The CDR3 extends over 15 amino acids. V shed 0 bases and J shed 0 bases, with 8 bases lying between them. In germline, CDR1 is LNHNV, CDR2 YYDKDF (reference sequence).

This clonotype was observed at least ten times. This chain joins TRBV7-6 and TRBJ2-7; D is possibly TRBD1 (5 bases). The CDR3 is 17 residues long. V was pared by 4 bases and J by 6 bases, with 25 bases between. The germline gives CDR1 SGHVS, CDR2 FNYEAQ. The chain's CDR3 is CASSSTSRQGYVSEQYF. DNA of the CDR3: TGTGCCAGCAGCTCGACCTCCCGGCAGGGCTATGTTTCCGAGCAGTACTTC. The full variable domain, its missing parts supplied by reference TRBV7-6 and TRBJ2-7, is GAGVSQSPRYKVTKRGQDVALRCDPISGHVSLYWYRQALGQGPEFLTYFNYEAQQDKSGLPNDRFSAERPEGSISTLTIQRTEQRDSAMYRCASSSTSRQGYVSEQYFGPGTRLTVT.

This clonotype was recorded at least ten times. The chain carries TRBV5-1 and TRBJ1-4; 7 bases match TRBD1. CDR1 and CDR2 from the germline V gene are SGHRS and YFSETQ. This CDR3 has 14 amino acids. The ends lost 7 bases at V and 4 bases at J; junction bases unmatched: 7. CDR3 amino acids: CASGRTGYNEKLFF. For the CDR3, the DNA is TGCGCCAGCGGGCGGACAGGCTATAATGAAAAACTGTTTTTT.

This clonotype was seen many times. This sequence joins TRBV4-2 and TRBJ2-7, with a possible D match to TRBD2 (6 bases). Trimming cost V 3 bases and J 11 bases, with 23 bases left between them. Germline V gene sequence: CDR1 LGHNA, CDR2 YNFKEQ. The CDR3 covers 15 residues. CDR3 sequence: CASSQVSGTVSTEYF. The CDR3 DNA reads as TGTGCCAGCAGCCAGGTTTCCGGGACTGTATCGACGGAGTACTTC.

This clonotype has at least ten counts. One end of the junction fails to match germline, which may point to a read error. The genes are TRBV7-2 and TRBJ1-5; D uncertain. Germline lookup yields CDR1 SGHTA and CDR2 FQGNSA. The CDR3 length is 15 residues. CDR3 in amino acids: CVSSLYSNSNQPQHF. As DNA, the CDR3 is TGTGTCAGCAGCTTATACAGTAATAGCAATCAGCCCCAGCATTTT.

The chain has TRBV4-3 and TRBJ1-1, with TRBD1 matching over 7 bases. The CDR3 extends over 15 amino acids. The germline gives CDR1 LGHNA, CDR2 YSLEER. The V and J ends lost 5 bases and 0 bases, in that order; junction bases with no gene match: 6. The CDR3 sequence is CASSTRQGMNTEAFF. The CDR3 DNA follows: TGCGCCAGCAGCACTCGACAGGGAATGAACACTGAAGCTTTCTTT.

This clonotype was detected ten times or more. The chain links TRBV7-3 to TRBJ2-7; 8 positions agree with TRBD1. Germline CDR1 is SGHTA and CDR2 is FQGTGA. The CDR3 spans 15 residues. Germline trimming cut 5 bases from V and 5 bases from J; bases unmatched to any gene: 11. The CDR3 sequence is CASSPQDRVFDEQYF. The CDR3 DNA reads as TGTGCCAGCAGCCCCCAGGACAGGGTCTTCGACGAGCAGTACTTC.

This clonotype was counted at least ten times. The rearrangement uses TRBV7-9 and TRBJ1-1, with unresolved D. The CDR3 is 14 amino acids. CDR1 and CDR2 from the germline V gene are SEHNR and FQNEAQ (reference sequence). The V end lost 1 base, the J end lost 4 bases, and 10 bases lay between the germline ends. CDR3 residues: CASSLEGMGTEAFF. The DNA for the CDR3 is TGTGCCAGCAGCTTAGAGGGAATGGGCACTGAAGCTTTCTTT.

Ten or more counts support this clonotype. A single base separates this from a much larger clone, so it may be a read error. The chain recombines TRBV7-2 with TRBJ1-3; possible D gene TRBD1, 6 bases. This CDR3 comprises 14 residues. Germline V gives CDR1 SGHTA, CDR2 FQGNSA. The CDR3 is CASSGGLSGKTIYF. In DNA form, the CDR3 reads TGTGCCAGCAGCGGGGGGCTGTCTGGAAAAACCATATATTTT. The full variable domain, in which reference TRBV7-2 and TRBJ1-3 provide the parts outside the CDR3, is GAGVSQSPSNKVTEKGKDVELRCDPISGHTALYWYRQSLGQGLEFLIYFQGNSAPDKSGLPSDRFSAERTGGSVSTLTIQRTQQEDSAVYLCASSGGLSGKTIYFGEGSWLTVV.

This clonotype showed up just a few times. V and J are TRBV18 and TRBJ1-1; D remains unclear. This CDR3 is built from 14 residues. Germline CDR1 reads KGHSH; CDR2 reads LQKENI. Trimming stripped 3 bases from V and 10 bases from J, with 18 bases between. In nucleotides, the CDR3 is TGTGCCAGCTCACCGGGTTCCGGAACACTGAGAGCTTTCTTT. Amino acid sequence: CASSPGSGTLRAFF.

Many counts were recorded for this clonotype. The chain couples TRBV21-1 to TRBJ2-3; TRBD1 is the table's D call, not checked against the DNA. TRBV21-1 is a known pseudogene. The CDR3 runs to 17 residues. Here the CDR3 DNA reads TGTGCCAGCAGCAAGGGGAAGGGGGACAGTCACACAGATACGCAGTATTTT. This encodes CASSKGKGDSHTDTQYF.